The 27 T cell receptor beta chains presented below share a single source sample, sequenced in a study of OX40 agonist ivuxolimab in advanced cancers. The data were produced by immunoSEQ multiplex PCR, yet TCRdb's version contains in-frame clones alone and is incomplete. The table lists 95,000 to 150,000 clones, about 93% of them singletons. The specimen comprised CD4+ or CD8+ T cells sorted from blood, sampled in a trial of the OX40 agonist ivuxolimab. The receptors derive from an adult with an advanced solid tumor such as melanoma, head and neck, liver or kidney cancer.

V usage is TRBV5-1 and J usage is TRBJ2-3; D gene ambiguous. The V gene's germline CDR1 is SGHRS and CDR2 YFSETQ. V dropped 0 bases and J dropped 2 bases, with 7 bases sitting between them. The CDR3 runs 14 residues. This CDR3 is CASSLGSFTDTQYF. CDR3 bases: TGCGCCAGCAGCTTGGGCTCGTTCACAGATACGCAGTATTTT.

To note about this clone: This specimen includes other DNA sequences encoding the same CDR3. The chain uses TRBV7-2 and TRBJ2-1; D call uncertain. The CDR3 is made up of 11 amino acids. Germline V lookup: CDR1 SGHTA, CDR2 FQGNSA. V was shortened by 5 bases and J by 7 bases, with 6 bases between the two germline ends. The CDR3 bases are TGTGCCAGCAGCCTGTTAAATGAGCAGTTCTTC. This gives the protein CASSLLNEQFF.

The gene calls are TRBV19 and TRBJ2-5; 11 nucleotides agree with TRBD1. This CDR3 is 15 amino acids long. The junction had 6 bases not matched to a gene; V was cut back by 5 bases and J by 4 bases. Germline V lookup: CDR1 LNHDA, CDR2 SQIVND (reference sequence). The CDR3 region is CASSRAGTGGETQYF. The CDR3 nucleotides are TGTGCCAGTAGTCGAGCGGGGACAGGGGGAGAGACCCAGTACTTC.

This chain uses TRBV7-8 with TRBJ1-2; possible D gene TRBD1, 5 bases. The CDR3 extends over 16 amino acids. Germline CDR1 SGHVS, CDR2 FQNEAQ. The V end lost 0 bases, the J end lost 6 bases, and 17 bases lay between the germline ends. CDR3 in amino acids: CASSLATRDPGNGYTF. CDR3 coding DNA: TGTGCCAGCAGCTTAGCAACCAGGGACCCAGGGAATGGCTACACCTTC.

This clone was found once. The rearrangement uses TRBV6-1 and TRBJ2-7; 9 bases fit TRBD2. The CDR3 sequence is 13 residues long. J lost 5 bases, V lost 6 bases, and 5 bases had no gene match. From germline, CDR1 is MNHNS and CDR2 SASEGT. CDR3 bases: TGTGCCAGCAGGGTAGCGGGGGCCCACGAGCAGTACTTC. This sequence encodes CASRVAGAHEQYF.

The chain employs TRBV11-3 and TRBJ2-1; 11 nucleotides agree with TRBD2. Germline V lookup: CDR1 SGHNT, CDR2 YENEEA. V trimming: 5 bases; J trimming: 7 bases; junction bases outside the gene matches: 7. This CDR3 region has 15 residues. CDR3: CASSRSGGAANEQFF. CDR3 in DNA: TGTGCCAGCAGCCGTAGCGGGGGGGCCGCAAATGAGCAGTTCTTC.

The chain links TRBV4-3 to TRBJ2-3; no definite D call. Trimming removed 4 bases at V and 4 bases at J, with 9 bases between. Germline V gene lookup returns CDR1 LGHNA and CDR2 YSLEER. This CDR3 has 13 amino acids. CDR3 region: CASSPDVADTQYF. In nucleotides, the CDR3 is TGCGCCAGCAGCCCCGACGTGGCAGATACGCAGTATTTT.

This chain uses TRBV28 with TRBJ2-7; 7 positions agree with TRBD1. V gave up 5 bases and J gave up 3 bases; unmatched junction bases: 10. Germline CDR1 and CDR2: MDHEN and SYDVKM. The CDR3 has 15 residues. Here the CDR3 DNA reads TGTGCCAGCAGTCAACCGGGACAGAGGGACTACGAGCAGTACTTC. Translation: CASSQPGQRDYEQYF.

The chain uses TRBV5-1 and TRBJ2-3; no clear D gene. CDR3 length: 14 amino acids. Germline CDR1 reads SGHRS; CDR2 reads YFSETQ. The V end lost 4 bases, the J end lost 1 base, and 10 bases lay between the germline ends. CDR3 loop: CASSTSQGTDTQYF. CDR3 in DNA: TGCGCCAGCAGCACCTCCCAGGGCACAGATACGCAGTATTTT.

CDR3 nucleotide sequence: TGCGCCAGCAGCTTGACAGCAACAGATACGCAGTATTTT. Protein sequence: CASSLTATDTQYF. V gene TRBV5-1 combines with J gene TRBJ2-3; D is unclear. The germline V gene encodes CDR1 SGHRS and CDR2 YFSETQ. Between the trimmed V and J ends, which lost 1 base and 3 bases, there was a span of 6 bases. This CDR3 spans 13 amino acids.

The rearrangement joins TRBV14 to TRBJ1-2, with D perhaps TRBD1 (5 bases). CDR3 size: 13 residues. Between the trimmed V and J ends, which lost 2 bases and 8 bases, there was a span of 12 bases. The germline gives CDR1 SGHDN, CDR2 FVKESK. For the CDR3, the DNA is TGTGCCAGCAGCCAACGATCCAGGGACGGCTACACCTTC. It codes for CASSQRSRDGYTF. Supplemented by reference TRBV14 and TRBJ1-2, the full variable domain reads EAGVTQFPSHSVIEKGQTVTLRCDPISGHDNLYWYRRVMGKEIKFLLHFVKESKQDESGMPNNRFLAERTGGTYSTLKVQPAELEDSGVYFCASSQRSRDGYTFGSGTRLTVV.

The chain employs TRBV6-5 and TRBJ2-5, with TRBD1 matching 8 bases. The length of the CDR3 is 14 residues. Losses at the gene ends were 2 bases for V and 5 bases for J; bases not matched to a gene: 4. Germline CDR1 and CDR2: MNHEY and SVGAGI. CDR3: CASSYQGARETQYF. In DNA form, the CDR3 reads TGTGCCAGCAGTTACCAGGGGGCACGGGAGACCCAGTACTTC.

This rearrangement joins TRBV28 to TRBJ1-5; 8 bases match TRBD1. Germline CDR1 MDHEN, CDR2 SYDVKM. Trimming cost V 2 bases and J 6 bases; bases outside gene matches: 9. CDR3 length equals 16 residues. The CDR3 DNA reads TGTGCCAGCAGTTTACGCACCTCAGGGGGCGGTCAGCCCCAGCATTTT. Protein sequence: CASSLRTSGGGQPQHF.

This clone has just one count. CDR3 loop: CASSERGGLSTEAFF. The CDR3 nucleotides are TGTGCCAGCAGTGAAAGGGGGGGGCTGAGCACTGAAGCTTTCTTT. The chain uses TRBV6-1 and TRBJ1-1; D may be TRBD1 (6 bases). V lost 2 bases and J 4 bases, leaving 14 bases between the germline ends. From germline, CDR1 is MNHNS and CDR2 SASEGT. CDR3 length: 15 amino acids.

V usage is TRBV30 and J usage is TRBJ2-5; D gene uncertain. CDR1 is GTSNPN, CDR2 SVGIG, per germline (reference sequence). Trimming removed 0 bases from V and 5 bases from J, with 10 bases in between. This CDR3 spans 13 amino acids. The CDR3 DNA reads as TGTGCCTGGAGTGTAAAAGTGGGGGAGACCCAGTACTTC. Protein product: CAWSVKVGETQYF.

CDR3 in amino acids: CASSPARGLAEAFF. In DNA form, the CDR3 reads TGTGCCAGCTCACCTGCTAGAGGGCTGGCTGAAGCTTTCTTT. This chain uses TRBV18 with TRBJ1-1, with D unresolved. Germline V lookup: CDR1 KGHSH, CDR2 LQKENI. V dropped 3 bases and J dropped 6 bases, with 14 bases sitting between them. The CDR3 totals 14 residues. The whole variable domain, remainder taken from reference TRBV18 and TRBJ1-1, is NAGVMQNPRHLVRRRGQEARLRCSPMKGHSHVYWYRQLPEEGLKFMVYLQKENIIDESGMPKERFSAEFPKEGPSILRIQQVVRGDSAAYFCASSPARGLAEAFFGQGTRLTVV.

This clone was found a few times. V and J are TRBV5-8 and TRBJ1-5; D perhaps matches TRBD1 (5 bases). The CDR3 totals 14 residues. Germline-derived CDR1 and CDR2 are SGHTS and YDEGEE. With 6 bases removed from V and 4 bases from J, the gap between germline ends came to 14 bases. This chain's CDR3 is CASNPWGGNQPQHF. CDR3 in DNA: TGTGCCAGCAACCCGTGGGGGGGGAATCAGCCCCAGCATTTT.

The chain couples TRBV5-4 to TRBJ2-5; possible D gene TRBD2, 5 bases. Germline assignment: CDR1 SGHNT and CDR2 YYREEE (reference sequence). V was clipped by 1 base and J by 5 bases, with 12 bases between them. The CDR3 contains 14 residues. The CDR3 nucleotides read TGTGCCAGCAGCTTGTTGAGGGTCCGGGAGACCCAGTACTTC. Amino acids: CASSLLRVRETQYF.

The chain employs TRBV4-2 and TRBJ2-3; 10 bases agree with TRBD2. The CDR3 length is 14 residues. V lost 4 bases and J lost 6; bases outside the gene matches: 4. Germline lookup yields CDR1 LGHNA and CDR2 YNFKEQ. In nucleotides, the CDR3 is TGTGCCAGCAGCCCAGCGGGGGGGCATGATACGCAGTATTTT. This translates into CASSPAGGHDTQYF.

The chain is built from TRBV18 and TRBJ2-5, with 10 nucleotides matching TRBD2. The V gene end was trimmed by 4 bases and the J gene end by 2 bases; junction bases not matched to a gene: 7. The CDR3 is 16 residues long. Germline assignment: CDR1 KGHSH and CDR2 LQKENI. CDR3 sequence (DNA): TGTGCCAGCTCACAAACTCTAGCGGGGGCACAAGAGACCCAGTACTTC. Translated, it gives CASSQTLAGAQETQYF.

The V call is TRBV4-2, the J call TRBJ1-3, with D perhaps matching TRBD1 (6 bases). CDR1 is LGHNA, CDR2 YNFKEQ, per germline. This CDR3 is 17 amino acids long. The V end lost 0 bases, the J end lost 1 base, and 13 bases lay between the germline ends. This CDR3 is CASSQDQRTVSGNTIYF. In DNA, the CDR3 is TGTGCCAGCAGCCAAGATCAGAGGACAGTGTCTGGAAACACCATATATTTT.

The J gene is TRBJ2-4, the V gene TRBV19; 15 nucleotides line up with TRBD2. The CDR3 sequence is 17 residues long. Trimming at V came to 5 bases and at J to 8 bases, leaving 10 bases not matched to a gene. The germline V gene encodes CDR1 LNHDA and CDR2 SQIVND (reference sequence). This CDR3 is CASSSRTSGRVTDIQYF. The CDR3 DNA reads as TGTGCCAGTAGTTCGCGGACTAGCGGGAGGGTGACGGACATTCAGTACTTC.

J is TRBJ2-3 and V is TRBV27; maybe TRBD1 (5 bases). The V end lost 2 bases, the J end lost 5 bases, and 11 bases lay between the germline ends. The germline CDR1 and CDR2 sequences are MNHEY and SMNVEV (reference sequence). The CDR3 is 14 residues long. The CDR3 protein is CASSLRVRGDTQYF. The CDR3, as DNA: TGTGCCAGCAGTTTAAGAGTTAGGGGAGATACGCAGTATTTT.

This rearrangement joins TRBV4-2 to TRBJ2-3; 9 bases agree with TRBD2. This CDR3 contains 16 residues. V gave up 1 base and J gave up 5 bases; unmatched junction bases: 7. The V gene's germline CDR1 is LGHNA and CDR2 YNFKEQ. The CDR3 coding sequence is TGTGCCAGCAGCCAAGCGCCTGCGGGAGGGGGAGATACGCAGTATTTT. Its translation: CASSQAPAGGGDTQYF.

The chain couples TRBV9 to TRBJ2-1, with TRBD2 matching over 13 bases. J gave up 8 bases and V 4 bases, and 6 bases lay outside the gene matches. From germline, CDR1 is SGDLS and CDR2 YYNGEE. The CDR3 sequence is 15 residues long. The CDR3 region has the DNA TGTGCCAGCAGCAAACTAGCGGGGGGGCCGGATGAGCAGTTCTTC. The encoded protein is CASSKLAGGPDEQFF.

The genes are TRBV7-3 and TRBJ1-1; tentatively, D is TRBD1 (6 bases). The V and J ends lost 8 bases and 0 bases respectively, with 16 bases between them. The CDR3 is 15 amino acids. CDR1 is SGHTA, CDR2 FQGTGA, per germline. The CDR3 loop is CASALGGVMNTEAFF. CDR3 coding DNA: TGTGCCAGCGCCTTAGGGGGGGTAATGAACACTGAAGCTTTCTTT.

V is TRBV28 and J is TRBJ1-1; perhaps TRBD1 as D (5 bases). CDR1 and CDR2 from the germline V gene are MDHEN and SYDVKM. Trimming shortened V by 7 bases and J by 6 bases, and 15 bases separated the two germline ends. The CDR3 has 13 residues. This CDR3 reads CASTQGPYPEAFF. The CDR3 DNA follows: TGTGCCAGCACCCAGGGACCCTACCCTGAAGCTTTCTTT.